These 21 T cell receptor beta chains came from one sample sequenced in a study of early T cells in non-severe SARS-CoV-2 infection. TCRdb reprocessed the 5' RACE reads with MiXCR, giving one entry per CDR3 protein. The sample lists 68,000 or so distinct CDR3 sequences; 13% were seen once. The sample was whole blood. The receptors shown here come from an adult who was a healthcare worker with PCR-confirmed SARS-CoV-2 infection or an uninfected control (not recorded which).

This clonotype was observed a handful of times. This sequence joins TRBV5-1 and TRBJ1-3; D is undetermined. Germline assignment: CDR1 SGHRS and CDR2 YFSETQ. The CDR3 consists of 16 residues. The V and J ends lost 2 bases and 0 bases respectively, with 12 bases between them. The CDR3 region is CASSFGPIGSGNTIYF. The DNA of the CDR3 is TGCGCCAGCAGCTTCGGACCGATCGGCTCTGGAAACACCATATATTTT.

The chain recombines TRBV29-1 with TRBJ2-1, with D perhaps being TRBD1 or TRBD2 (5 bases each). The CDR3 totals 14 residues. Germline CDR1 is SQVTM and CDR2 is ANQGSEA. The V and J ends lost 4 bases and 0 bases respectively, with 10 bases between them. The CDR3 sequence is CSVGEGSSYNEQFF. In DNA, the CDR3 is TGCAGCGTTGGAGAGGGGAGCTCCTACAATGAGCAGTTCTTC.

The chain carries TRBV3-2 and TRBJ1-5; whether TRBD1, the table's D call, matches the DNA was not checked. TRBV3-2 is a documented pseudogene. CDR3 size: 15 residues. CDR3 DNA: TGTGCCAGCAGCCAGGGGACAGGGGCCAATCAGCCCCAGCATTTT. Protein product: CASSQGTGANQPQHF.

There are many counts of this clonotype. The CDR3 loop is CASSVVGGPDSPLHF. The CDR3, as DNA: TGTGCCAGCAGCGTAGTGGGGGGCCCTGATTCACCCCTCCACTTT. This sequence joins TRBV9 and TRBJ1-6; D is possibly TRBD1 (6 bases). With 0 bases removed from V and 8 bases from J, the gap between germline ends came to 12 bases. The CDR3 loop spans 15 amino acids. Germline loops: CDR1 SGDLS, CDR2 YYNGEE. The whole variable domain, filled in from reference TRBV9 and TRBJ1-6, reads DSGVTQTPKHLITATGQRVTLRCSPRSGDLSVYWYQQSLDQGLQFLIQYYNGEERAKGNILERFSAQQFPDLHSELNLSSLELGDSALYFCASSVVGGPDSPLHFGNGTRLTVT.

The V and J genes are TRBV5-3 and TRBJ1-5; no definite D call. TRBV5-3 is an ORF, with its function uncertain. CDR3 length equals 13 residues. V was trimmed by 5 bases and J by 1 base, leaving 7 bases between them. The CDR3 sequence is CARRNPSNQPQHF. The DNA of the CDR3 is TGTGCCAGAAGAAATCCAAGCAATCAGCCCCAGCATTTT.

The V gene is TRBV27, the J gene TRBJ2-3; perhaps TRBD2 as D (5 bases). CDR3 length: 11 residues. The germline gives CDR1 MNHEY, CDR2 SMNVEV (reference sequence). V was pared by 7 bases and J by 8 bases, with 10 bases between. Written as DNA, the CDR3 is TGTGCCAGCAAGGACTTTTTTACGCAGTATTTT. Translation gives CASKDFFTQYF.

This clonotype has a handful of counts. CDR3 sequence (DNA): TGTGCCAGCAGCTTAGCAAAGTCTTGGGACACTGAAGCTTTCTTT. Translating gives CASSLAKSWDTEAFF. V is TRBV11-2 and J is TRBJ1-1; D call uncertain. The CDR3 contains 15 residues. The V and J ends lost 1 base and 3 bases respectively, with 12 bases between them. Germline CDR1 is SGHAT and CDR2 is FQNNGV.

There are many counts of this clonotype. The genes are TRBV24-1 and TRBJ2-2; TRBD1 matches 9 bases. Losses at the gene ends were 3 bases for V and 6 bases for J; bases not matched to a gene: 10. CDR3 length equals 17 residues. Germline V CDR1 and CDR2: KGHDR, SFDVKD. In nucleotides, the CDR3 is TGTGCCACCAGTGATCATGGACAGGGGAGGAGGTCCGGGGAGCTGTTTTTT. Protein product: CATSDHGQGRRSGELFF.

The rearrangement joins TRBV2 to TRBJ2-7, with D possibly being TRBD1 (5 bases). This CDR3 comprises 14 residues. Trimming left V 7 bases short and J 0 bases short, with 13 bases between. CDR1 SNHLY and CDR2 FYNNEI come from the germline V gene. CDR3 in DNA: TGTGCCAGCACCCAGGGCTCTCTCTCCTACGAGCAGTACTTC. As protein: CASTQGSLSYEQYF.

This clonotype was seen many times. The J gene is TRBJ2-5, the V gene TRBV19; D gene uncertain. The CDR3 runs 14 residues. Per the germline V gene, CDR1 is LNHDA and CDR2 is SQIVND (reference sequence). Between the trimmed V and J ends, which lost 4 bases and 6 bases, there was a span of 15 bases. The chain's CDR3 is CASSTRARPQTQYF. In DNA, the CDR3 is TGTGCCAGTAGTACACGGGCCCGGCCTCAGACCCAGTACTTC.

The sample holds many counts of this clonotype. The chain uses TRBV6-1 and TRBJ2-2; 7 nucleotides agree with TRBD1. V trimming: 10 bases; J trimming: 5 bases; junction bases outside the gene matches: 10. CDR1 and CDR2 (germline): MNHNS, SASEGT. The CDR3 contains 14 residues. CDR3 in DNA: TGTGCCACCGCGTGGGACAGCCCAACCGGGGAGCTGTTTTTT. Amino acids: CATAWDSPTGELFF.

This clonotype has a handful of counts. The rearrangement links TRBV20-1 to TRBJ2-5; no firm D call. The CDR3 is made up of 15 amino acids. The V end was cut by 3 bases, the J end by 1 base, with 15 bases between. CDR1 and CDR2 from the germline V gene are DFQATT and SNEGSKA (reference sequence). The CDR3 DNA follows: TGCAGTGCTAGCCGGTTGTACAGCCGCCAAGAGACCCAGTACTTC. It codes for CSASRLYSRQETQYF.

Note on this clonotype: A much larger clone lies one base from this, so it may be a read error. The V and J genes are TRBV6-1 and TRBJ2-5; tentative D call: TRBD1 (6 bases). The germline gives CDR1 MNHNS, CDR2 SASEGT. Deletions cut 8 bases from V and 1 base from J, with 14 bases between. The CDR3 sequence is 14 residues long. The CDR3 is CASETGGTQETQYF. CDR3 in DNA: TGTGCCAGCGAGACAGGCGGCACCCAAGAGACCCAGTACTTC.

CDR3 region: CASSFDRDLSYEQYF. CDR3 DNA: TGTGCCAGCAGCTTTGACAGGGATCTCTCCTACGAGCAGTACTTC. The chain uses TRBV7-9 and TRBJ2-7, with 7 bases identical to TRBD1. There are 15 residues in the CDR3. Per germline, CDR1 SEHNR and CDR2 FQNEAQ (reference sequence). J lost 0 bases, V lost 3 bases, and 5 bases had no gene match.

This clonotype was counted ten times or more. Written as DNA, the CDR3 is TGTGCCAGCACCCTCGGGGCCACCCCCTACGAGCAGTACTTC. Protein sequence: CASTLGATPYEQYF. The V call is TRBV12-3 or TRBV12-4, the J call TRBJ2-7; D may be TRBD1 or TRBD2 (5 bases each). The CDR3 sequence is 14 residues long. V lost 7 bases and J lost 2, with 15 bases in between.

This clonotype showed up many times. This chain connects TRBV4-3 to TRBJ2-5; the D call may be TRBD1 or TRBD2 (5 bases each). This CDR3 spans 16 amino acids. Germline V CDR1 and CDR2: LGHNA, YSLEER. Trimming removed 4 bases from V and 1 base from J, with 16 bases in between. The CDR3 DNA sequence: TGCGCCAGCAGCCTAGACCCGGGACCCAGCCAAGAGACCCAGTACTTC. This translates into CASSLDPGPSQETQYF.

Only a few counts were recorded for this clonotype. The V call is TRBV11-2, the J call TRBJ1-4; weak D call: TRBD1 (5 bases). CDR1 and CDR2 from the germline V gene are SGHAT and FQNNGV. Trimming left V 1 base short and J 7 bases short, with 16 bases between. The CDR3 contains 16 residues. This CDR3 reads CASSLGAGVSSEKLFF. The DNA of the CDR3 is TGTGCCAGCAGCTTAGGGGCGGGGGTGAGCAGTGAAAAACTGTTTTTT. The full variable domain, rest sourced from reference TRBV11-2 and TRBJ1-4, is EAGVAQSPRYKIIEKRQSVAFWCNPISGHATLYWYQQILGQGPKLLIQFQNNGVVDDSQLPKDRFSAERLKGVDSTLKIQPAKLEDSAVYLCASSLGAGVSSEKLFFGSGTQLSVL.

This clonotype turned up a few times. The chain is built from TRBV29-1 and TRBJ2-5; D is unclear. Trimming stripped 4 bases from V and 2 bases from J, with 8 bases between. The length of the CDR3 is 12 residues. Germline assignment: CDR1 SQVTM and CDR2 ANQGSEA. CDR3 DNA: TGCAGCGTTGGAGTGGGACAAGAGACCCAGTACTTC. Translated: CSVGVGQETQYF.

The chain joins TRBV7-3 to TRBJ2-1; 11 nucleotides line up with TRBD2. This CDR3 contains 17 residues. The junction had 4 bases not matched to a gene; V was cut back by 3 bases and J by 0 bases. Germline CDR1 reads SGHTA; CDR2 reads FQGTGA. CDR3 in amino acids: CASSLASGGSSYNEQFF. The CDR3 nucleotides are TGTGCCAGCAGCTTGGCTAGCGGGGGGTCCTCCTACAATGAGCAGTTCTTC.

This clonotype was seen only a few times. The rearrangement joins TRBV10-3 to TRBJ2-2, with D possibly being TRBD1 or TRBD2 (5 bases each). The CDR3 has 15 residues. In germline, CDR1 is ENHRY, CDR2 SYGVKD. The V end lost 1 base, the J end lost 4 bases, and 10 bases lay between the germline ends. Written as DNA, the CDR3 is TGTGCCATCAGTGAGTACGTCGGGGCCACCGGGGAGCTGTTTTTT. Translating gives CAISEYVGATGELFF.

Many counts were recorded for this clonotype. The V call is TRBV12-3 or TRBV12-4, the J call TRBJ2-6; unclear D gene. V dropped 8 bases and J dropped 3 bases, with 8 bases sitting between them. The CDR3 loop spans 13 amino acids. The CDR3 spells CASSKGGANVLTF. DNA for the CDR3: TGTGCCAGCTCGAAAGGTGGGGCCAACGTCCTGACTTTC.